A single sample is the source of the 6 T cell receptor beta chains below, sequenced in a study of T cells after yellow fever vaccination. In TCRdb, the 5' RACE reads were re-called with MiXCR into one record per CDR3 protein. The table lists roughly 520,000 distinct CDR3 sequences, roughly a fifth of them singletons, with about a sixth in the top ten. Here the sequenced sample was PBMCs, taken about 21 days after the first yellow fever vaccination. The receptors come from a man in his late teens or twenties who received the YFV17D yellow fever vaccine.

The CDR3 is CASSLLHEQFF. CDR3 DNA sequence: TGTGCCAGCAGCTTACTTCATGAGCAGTTCTTC. The chain couples TRBV7-9 to TRBJ2-1, with D hard to call. The CDR3 runs to 11 residues. The ends were cut back, 2 bases at V and 8 bases at J, with 4 bases in the middle. Germline CDR1 is SEHNR and CDR2 is FQNEAQ (reference sequence).

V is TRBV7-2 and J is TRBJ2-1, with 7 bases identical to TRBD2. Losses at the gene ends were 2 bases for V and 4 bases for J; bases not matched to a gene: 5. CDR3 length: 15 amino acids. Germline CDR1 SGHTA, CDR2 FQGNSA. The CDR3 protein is CASSLRAGFYNEQFF. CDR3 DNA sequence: TGTGCCAGCAGCTTACGAGCGGGGTTTTACAATGAGCAGTTCTTC.

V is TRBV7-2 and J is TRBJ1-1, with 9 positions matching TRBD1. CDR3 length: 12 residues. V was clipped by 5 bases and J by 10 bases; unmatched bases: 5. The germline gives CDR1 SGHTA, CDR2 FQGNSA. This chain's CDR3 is CASSRDRAAAFF. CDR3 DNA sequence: TGTGCCAGCAGCCGGGACAGGGCGGCAGCTTTCTTT.

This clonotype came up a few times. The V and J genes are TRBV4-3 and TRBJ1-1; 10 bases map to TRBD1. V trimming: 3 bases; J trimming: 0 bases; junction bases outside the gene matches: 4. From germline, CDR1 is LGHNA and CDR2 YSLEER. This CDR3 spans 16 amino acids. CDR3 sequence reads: CASSHRDRGMNTEAFF. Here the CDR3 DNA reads TGCGCCAGCAGCCACCGGGACAGGGGAATGAACACTGAAGCTTTCTTT.

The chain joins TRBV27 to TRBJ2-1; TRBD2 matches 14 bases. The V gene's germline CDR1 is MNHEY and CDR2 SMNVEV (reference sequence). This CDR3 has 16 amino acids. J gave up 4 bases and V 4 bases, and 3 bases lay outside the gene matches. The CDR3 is CASSSGTSGGYNEQFF. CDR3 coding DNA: TGTGCCAGCAGTTCCGGGACTAGCGGGGGATACAATGAGCAGTTCTTC.

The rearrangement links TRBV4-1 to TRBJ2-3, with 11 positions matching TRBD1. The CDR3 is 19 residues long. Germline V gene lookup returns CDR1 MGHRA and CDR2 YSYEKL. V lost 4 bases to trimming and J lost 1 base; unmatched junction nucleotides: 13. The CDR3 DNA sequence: TGCGCCAGCAGCCTCCGGACAGGGGGCCTGGAGGGGGGCACAGATACGCAGTATTTT. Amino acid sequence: CASSLRTGGLEGGTDTQYF.